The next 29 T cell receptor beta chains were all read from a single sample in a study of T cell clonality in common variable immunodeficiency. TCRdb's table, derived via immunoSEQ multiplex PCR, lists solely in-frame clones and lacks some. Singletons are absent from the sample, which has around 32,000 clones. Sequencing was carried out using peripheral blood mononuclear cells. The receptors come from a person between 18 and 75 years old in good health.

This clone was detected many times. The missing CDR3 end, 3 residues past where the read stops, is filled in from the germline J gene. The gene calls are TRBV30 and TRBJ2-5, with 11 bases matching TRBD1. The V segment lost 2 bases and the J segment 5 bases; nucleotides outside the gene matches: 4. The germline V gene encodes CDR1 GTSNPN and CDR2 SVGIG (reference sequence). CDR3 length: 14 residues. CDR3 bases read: TGTGCCTGGAGTTGGGGACAGGGGGGCGAGACC. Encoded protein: CAWSWGQGGET. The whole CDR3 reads CAWSWGQGGETQYF.

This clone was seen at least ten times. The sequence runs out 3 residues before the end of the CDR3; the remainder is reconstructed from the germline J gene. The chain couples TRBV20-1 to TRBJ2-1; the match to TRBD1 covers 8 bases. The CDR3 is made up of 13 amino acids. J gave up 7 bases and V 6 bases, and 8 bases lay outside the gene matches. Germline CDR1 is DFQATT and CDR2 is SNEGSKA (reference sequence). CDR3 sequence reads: CSAAGQGGNEQFF. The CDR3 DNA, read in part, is TGCAGTGCCGCTGGACAGGGAGGTAATGAG.

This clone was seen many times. Partial CDR3 DNA: TGCAGTGCTAGAGTAGCGGGAGTTACAAATGAG. Translating it yields CSARVAGVTNE. The CDR3 in its entirety is CSARVAGVTNEQFF. The gene calls are TRBV20-1 and TRBJ2-1; TRBD2 matches at 9 bases. Read coverage stops 3 residues before the CDR3 terminus; the germline J gene supplies the remainder. The trim removed 1 base at V and 7 bases at J, leaving 5 bases unmatched. The germline V gene encodes CDR1 DFQATT and CDR2 SNEGSKA (reference sequence). This CDR3 is built from 14 residues.

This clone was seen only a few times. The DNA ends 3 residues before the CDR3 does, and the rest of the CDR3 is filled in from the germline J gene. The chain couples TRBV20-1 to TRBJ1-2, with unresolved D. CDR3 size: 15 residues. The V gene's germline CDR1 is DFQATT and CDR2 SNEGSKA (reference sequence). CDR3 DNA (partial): TGCAGTGCTAGAAGACTAGCGGGAGTCAGCTATGAG. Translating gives CSARRLAGVSYE. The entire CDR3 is CSARRLAGVSYEYTF.

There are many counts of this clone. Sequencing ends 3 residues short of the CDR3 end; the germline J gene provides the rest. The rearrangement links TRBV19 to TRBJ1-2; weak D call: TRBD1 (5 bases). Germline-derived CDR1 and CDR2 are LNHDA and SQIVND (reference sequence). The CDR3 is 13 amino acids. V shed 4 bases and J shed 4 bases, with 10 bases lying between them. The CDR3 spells CASSKTDTYGYTF. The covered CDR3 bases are TGTGCCAGTAGTAAGACGGACACCTATGGC.

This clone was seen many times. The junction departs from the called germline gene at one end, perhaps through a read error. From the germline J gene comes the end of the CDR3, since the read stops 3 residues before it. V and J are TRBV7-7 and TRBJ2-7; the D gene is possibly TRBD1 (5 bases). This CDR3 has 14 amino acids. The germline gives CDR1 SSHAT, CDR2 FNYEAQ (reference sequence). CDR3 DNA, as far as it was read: TGTGCTAGCAGCTTAACGCTAGGGGCCTACGAG. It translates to CASSLTLGAYE. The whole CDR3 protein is CASSLTLGAYEQYF.

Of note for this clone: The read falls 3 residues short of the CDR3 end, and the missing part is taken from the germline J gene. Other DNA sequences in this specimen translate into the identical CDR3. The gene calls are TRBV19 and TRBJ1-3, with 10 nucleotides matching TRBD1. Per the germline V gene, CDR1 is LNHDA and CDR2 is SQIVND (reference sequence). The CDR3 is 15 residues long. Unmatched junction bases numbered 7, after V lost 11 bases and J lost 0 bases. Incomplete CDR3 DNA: TGTGCCTGTTCGACAGGGGGCTTCTCTGGAAACACC. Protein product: CACSTGGFSGNT. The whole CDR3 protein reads CACSTGGFSGNTIYF.

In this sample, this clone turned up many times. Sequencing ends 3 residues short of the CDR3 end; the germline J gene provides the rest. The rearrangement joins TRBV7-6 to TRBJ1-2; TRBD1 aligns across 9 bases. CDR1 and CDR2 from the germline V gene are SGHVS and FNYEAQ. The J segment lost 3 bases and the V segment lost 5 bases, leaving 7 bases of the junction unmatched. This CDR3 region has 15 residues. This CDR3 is CASSPSRDRDYGYTF. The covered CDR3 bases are TGTGCCAGCAGCCCGAGCCGGGACAGGGACTATGGC.

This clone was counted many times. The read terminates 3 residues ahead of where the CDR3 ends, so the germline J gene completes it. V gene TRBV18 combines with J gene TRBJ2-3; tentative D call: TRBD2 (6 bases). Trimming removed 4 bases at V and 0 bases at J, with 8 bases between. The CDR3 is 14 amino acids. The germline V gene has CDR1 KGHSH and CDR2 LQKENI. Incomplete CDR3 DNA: TGTGCCAGCTCACTAGCGGATAGCACAGATACG. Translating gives CASSLADSTDT. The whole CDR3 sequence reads CASSLADSTDTQYF.

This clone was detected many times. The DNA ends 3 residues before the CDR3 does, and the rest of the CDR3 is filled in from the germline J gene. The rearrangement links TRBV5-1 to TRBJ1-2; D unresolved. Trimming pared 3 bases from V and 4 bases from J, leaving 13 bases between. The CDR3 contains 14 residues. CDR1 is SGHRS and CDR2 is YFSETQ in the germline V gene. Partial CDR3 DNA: TGCGCCAGCAGCTGGGGAAGCGGCCCCTATGGC. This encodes CASSWGSGPYG. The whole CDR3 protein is CASSWGSGPYGYTF.

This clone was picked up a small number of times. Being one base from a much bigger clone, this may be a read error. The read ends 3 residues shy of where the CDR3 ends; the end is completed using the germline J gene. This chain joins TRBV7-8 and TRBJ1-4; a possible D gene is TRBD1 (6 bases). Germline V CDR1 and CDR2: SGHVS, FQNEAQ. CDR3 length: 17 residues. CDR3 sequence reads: CASSLRQDHSGANVLFF. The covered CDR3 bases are TGTGCCAGCAGCTTAAGACAGGACCACTCTGGGGCCAACGTA.

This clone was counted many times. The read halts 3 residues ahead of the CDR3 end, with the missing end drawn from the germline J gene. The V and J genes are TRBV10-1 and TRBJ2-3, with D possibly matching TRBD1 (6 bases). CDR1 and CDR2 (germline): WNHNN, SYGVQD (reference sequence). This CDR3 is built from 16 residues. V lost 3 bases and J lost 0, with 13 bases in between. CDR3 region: CASSELWQGSTDTQYF. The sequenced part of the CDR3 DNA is TGCGCCAGCAGTGAATTGTGGCAGGGGAGCACAGATACG.

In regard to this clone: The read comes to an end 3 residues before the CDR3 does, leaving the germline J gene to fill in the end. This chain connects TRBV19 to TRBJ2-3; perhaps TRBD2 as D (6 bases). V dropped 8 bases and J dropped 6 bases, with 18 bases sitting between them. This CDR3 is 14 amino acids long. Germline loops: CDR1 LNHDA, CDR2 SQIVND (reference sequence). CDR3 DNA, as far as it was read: TGTGCCAGTCAAGTCGGGACTGGCAGTGATACG. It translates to CASQVGTGSDT. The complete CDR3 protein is CASQVGTGSDTQYF.

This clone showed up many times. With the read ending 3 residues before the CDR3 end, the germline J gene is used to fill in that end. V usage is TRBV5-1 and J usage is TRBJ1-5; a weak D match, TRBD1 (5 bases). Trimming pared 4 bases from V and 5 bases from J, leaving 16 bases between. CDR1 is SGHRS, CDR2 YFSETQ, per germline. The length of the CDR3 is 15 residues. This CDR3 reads CASSPTDSTYQPQHF. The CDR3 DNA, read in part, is TGCGCCAGCAGCCCGACAGATTCCACTTATCAGCCC.

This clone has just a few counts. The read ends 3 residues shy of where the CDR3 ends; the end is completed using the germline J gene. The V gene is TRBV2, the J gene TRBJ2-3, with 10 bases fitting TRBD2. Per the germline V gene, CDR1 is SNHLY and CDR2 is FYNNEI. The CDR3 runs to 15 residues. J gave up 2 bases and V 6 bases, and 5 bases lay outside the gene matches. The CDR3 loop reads CASSLGLADTDTQYF. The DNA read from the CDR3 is TGTGCCAGCAGCCTCGGACTAGCGGACACAGATACG.

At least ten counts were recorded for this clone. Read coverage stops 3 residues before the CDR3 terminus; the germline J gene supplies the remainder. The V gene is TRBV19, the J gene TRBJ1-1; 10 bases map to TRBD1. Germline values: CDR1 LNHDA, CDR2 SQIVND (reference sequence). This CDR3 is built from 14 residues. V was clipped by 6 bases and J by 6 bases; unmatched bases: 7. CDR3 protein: CASSRGQGSSEAFF. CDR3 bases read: TGTGCCAGTAGCCGGGGACAGGGGAGCTCTGAA.

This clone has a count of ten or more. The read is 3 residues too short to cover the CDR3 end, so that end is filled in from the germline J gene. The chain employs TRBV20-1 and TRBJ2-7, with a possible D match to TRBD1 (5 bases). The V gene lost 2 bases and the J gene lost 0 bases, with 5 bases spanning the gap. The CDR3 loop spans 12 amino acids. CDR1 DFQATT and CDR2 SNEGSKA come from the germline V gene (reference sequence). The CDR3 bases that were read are TGCAGTGCTAGACAGGGCTCCTACGAG. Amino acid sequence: CSARQGSYE. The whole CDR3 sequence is CSARQGSYEQYF.

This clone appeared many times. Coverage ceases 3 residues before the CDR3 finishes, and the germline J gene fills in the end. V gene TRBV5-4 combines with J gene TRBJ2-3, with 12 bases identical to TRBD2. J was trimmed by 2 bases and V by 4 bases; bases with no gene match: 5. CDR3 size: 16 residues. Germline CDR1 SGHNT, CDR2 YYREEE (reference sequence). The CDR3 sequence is CASSGLAGSATDTQYF. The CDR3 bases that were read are TGTGCCAGCAGCGGACTAGCGGGATCAGCCACAGATACG.

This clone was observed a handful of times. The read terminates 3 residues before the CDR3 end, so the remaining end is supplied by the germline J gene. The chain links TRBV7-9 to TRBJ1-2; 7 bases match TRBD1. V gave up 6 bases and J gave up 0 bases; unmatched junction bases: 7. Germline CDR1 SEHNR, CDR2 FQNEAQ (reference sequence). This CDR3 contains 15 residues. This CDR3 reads CASSSSGTANYGYTF. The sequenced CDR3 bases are TGTGCCAGCAGTTCCTCCGGGACAGCTAACTATGGC. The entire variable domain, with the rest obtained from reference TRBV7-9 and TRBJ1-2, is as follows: DTGVSQNPRHKITKRGQNVTFRCDPISEHNRLYWYRQTLGQGPEFLTYFQNEAQLEKSRLLSDRFSAERPKGSFSTLEIQRTEQGDSAMYLCASSSSGTANYGYTFGSGTRLTVV.

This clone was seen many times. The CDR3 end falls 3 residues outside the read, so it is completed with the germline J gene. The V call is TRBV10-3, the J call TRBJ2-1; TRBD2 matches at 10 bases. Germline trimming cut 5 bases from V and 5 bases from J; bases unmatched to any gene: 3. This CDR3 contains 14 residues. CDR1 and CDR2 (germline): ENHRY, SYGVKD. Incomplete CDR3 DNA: TGTGCCATCAGTTCGAGCGGGAGGGACAATGAG. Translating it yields CAISSSGRDNE. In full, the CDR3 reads CAISSSGRDNEQFF.

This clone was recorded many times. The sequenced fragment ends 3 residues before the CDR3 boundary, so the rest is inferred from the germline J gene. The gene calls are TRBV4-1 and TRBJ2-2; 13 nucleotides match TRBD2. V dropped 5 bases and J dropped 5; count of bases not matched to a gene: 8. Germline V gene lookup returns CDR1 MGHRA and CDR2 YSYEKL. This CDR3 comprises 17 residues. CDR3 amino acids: CASSFRGLAGLTGELFF. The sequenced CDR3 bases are TGCGCCAGCAGCTTCCGGGGACTAGCGGGATTGACCGGGGAG.

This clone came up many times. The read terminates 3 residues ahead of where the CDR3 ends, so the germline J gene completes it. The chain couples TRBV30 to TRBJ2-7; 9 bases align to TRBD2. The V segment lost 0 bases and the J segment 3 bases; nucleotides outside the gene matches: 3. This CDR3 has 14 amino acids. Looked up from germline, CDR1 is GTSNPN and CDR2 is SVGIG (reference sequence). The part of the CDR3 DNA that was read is TGTGCCTGGAGTGTATCTAGCGGGAACTACGAG. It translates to CAWSVSSGNYE. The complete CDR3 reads CAWSVSSGNYEQYF.

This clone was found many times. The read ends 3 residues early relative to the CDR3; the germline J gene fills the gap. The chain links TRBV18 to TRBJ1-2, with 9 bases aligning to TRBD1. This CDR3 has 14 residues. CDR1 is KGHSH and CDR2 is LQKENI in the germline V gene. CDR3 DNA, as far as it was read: TGTGCCAGCTCACCCACAGGGGGCGCGGACGGC. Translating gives CASSPTGGADG. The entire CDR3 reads CASSPTGGADGYTF.

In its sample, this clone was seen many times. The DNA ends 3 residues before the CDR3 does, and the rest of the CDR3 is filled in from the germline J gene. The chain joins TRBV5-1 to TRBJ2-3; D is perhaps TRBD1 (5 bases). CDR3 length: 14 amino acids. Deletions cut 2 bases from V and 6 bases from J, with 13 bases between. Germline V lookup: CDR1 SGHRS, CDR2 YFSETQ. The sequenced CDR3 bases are TGCGCCAGCAGCTTAAGCACAGGAGAGGATACG. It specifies CASSLSTGEDT. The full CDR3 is CASSLSTGEDTQYF.

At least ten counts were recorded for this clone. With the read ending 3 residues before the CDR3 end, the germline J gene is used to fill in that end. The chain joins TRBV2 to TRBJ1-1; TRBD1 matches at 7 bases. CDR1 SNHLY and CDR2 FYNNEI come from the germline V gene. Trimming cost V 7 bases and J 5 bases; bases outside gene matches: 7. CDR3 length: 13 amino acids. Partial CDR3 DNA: TGTGCCAGCACTTCGACAGGGCAAACTGAA. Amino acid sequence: CASTSTGQTE. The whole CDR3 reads CASTSTGQTEAFF.

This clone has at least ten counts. CDR3 in amino acids: CASSRYTSGNSDTQYF. Incomplete CDR3 DNA: TGTGCCAGCAGCCGTTACACTAGCGGGAATTCAGATACG. J is TRBJ2-3 and V is TRBV4-2; 10 bases are a match to TRBD2. The read terminates 3 residues before the CDR3 end, so the remaining end is supplied by the germline J gene. In germline, CDR1 is LGHNA, CDR2 YNFKEQ. The J segment lost 4 bases and the V segment lost 4 bases, leaving 8 bases of the junction unmatched. The CDR3 contains 16 residues.

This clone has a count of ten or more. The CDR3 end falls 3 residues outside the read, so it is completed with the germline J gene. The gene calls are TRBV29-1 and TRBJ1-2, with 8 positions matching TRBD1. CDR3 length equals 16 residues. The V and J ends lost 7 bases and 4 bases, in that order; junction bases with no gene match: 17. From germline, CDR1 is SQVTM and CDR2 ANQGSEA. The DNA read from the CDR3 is TGCAGCGCCCTGGGGAACGGACAGGGAGGGATCTATGGC. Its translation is CSALGNGQGGIYG. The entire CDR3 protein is CSALGNGQGGIYGYTF.

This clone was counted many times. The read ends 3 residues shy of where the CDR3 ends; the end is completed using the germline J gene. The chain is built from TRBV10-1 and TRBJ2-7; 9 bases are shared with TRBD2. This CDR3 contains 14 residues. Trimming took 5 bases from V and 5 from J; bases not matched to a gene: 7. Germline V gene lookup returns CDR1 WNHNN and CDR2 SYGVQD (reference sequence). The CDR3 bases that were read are TGCGCCAGCAGTTCTCTGACTAGCGGTGACGAG. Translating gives CASSSLTSGDE. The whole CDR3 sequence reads CASSSLTSGDEQYF.

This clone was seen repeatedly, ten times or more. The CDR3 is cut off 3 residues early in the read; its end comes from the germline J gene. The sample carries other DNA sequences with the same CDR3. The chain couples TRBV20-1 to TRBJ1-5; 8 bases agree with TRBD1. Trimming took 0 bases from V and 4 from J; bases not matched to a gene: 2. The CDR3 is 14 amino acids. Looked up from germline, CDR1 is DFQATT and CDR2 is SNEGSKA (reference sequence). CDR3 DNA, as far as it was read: TGCAGTGCTAGAGATAACAGGGGGAATCAGCCC. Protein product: CSARDNRGNQP. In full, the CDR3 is CSARDNRGNQPQHF.